This TCR beta chain was retrieved from a study of blood T cells in healthy people across ages. PCR was performed a second time for about 6 to 12 cycles using a sample-barcoded 5' primer and a J-beta primer mix. Using its own MiXCR run on the 5' RACE reads, TCRdb lists one record per CDR3 protein. The sample has hundreds of thousands of distinct CDR3 sequences; roughly 56% are singletons. V lost 3 bases and J lost 0, with 21 bases in between. CDR3 length equals 19 residues. Per the germline V gene, CDR1 is MGHDK and CDR2 is SYGVNS. This clonotype was found once. The clonotype originates from a man aged 35 to 55 in good health. V usage is TRBV25-1 and J usage is TRBJ2-1; D possibly corresponds to TRBD1 (5 bases). Sequenced input: blood. The chain's CDR3 is CASSEELGRWQGSYNEQFF. For the CDR3, the DNA is TGTGCCAGCAGTGAGGAACTGGGAAGGTGGCAGGGCTCCTACAATGAGCAGTTCTTC.